The clone carrying this TCR beta chain was detected only a few times. The target antigen is unknown. The sample belongs to a study of cytomegalovirus exposure and HLA in healthy donors. For the study at large: For the approximately 430 genotyped donors, roughly 80% fell within the Caucasian-associated ancestry cluster. Study results and limitations: In a later analysis, across HLA loci, associated TCR counts were highest for DRB1, lowest for HLA-C. For most TCR sequences rarity was the rule, although some public TCRs occurred in many donors.

The germline V gene encodes CDR1 MNHNS and CDR2 SASEGT. Trimming removed 1 base at V and 4 bases at J, with 11 bases between. The CDR3 has 15 residues. A multiplex PCR was run with 60 Vbeta primers and 13 Jbeta primers. Here immunoSEQ multiplex PCR was the method, and the copy in TCRdb shows in-frame clones only, minus some. The sample has 55,000 to 70,000 clones, approximately 63% seen once; the top ten hold approximately 20%. This chain links TRBV6-1 with TRBJ1-5, with D possibly matching TRBD1 (5 bases). The sample taken for sequencing was PBMCs. The source of this sequence is a woman in her sixties or seventies in good health and CMV-seropositive. CDR3 bases: TGTGCCAGCAGTGAAGTGCAGGGTGGAAATCAGCCCCAGCATTTT. Residues: CASSEVQGGNQPQHF.